This TCR beta chain stems from a study of OX40 agonist ivuxolimab in advanced cancers. Study background: One hepatocellular carcinoma and a couple of cutaneous melanoma patients partially responded. Study conclusions and caveats: On average, CD8+ T cells showed a greater number of expanded clones than CD4+.

On this clone itself: Its specificity is unknown.

The repertoire was sequenced with immunoSEQ multiplex PCR; TCRdb's copy has only in-frame clones and lacks some. The data hold about 33,000 clones, with roughly 84% observed a single time. CDR1 and CDR2 from the germline V gene are SGHNT and YENEEA. V dropped 4 bases and J dropped 4; count of bases not matched to a gene: 10. The CDR3 spans 16 residues. Sequenced here: CD4+ or CD8+ T cells sorted from blood, sampled in a trial of the OX40 agonist ivuxolimab. The clonotype originates from an adult with an advanced solid tumor such as melanoma, head and neck, liver or kidney cancer. The chain combines TRBV11-3 with TRBJ2-1; 7 bases line up with TRBD1. The CDR3 reads CASSSFEGAQYNEQFF. The CDR3 DNA reads TGTGCCAGCAGCTCCTTTGAGGGGGCCCAGTACAATGAGCAGTTCTTC. Filled out from reference TRBV11-3 and TRBJ2-1, the complete variable domain reads EAGVVQSPRYKIIEKKQPVAFWCNPISGHNTLYWYLQNLGQGPELLIRYENEEAVDDSQLPKDRFSAERLKGVDSTLKIQPAELGDSAVYLCASSSFEGAQYNEQFFGPGTRLTVL.